The clone carrying this T cell receptor beta chain was found many times. The antigen is undetermined. The sample originates from a study of regulatory T cells in long-lasting Graves disease. Study-level findings and limits: Among persistent patients, a larger number of public clonotypes were shared (2,741) than among newly diagnosed patients (just over 950). Newly diagnosed disease favored TRBV20-1 and TRBJ2-1 over persistent disease.

Time point here: newly diagnosed GD, antithyroid drugs for less than 3 months. RNA extracted from PBMCs served as the sequencing template. As collected, the peripheral blood samples measured nine milliliters each and went into EDTA tubes. In germline, CDR1 is SGHKS, CDR2 YYEKEE (reference sequence). The CDR3 contains 15 residues. The V end was cut by 4 bases, the J end by 0 bases, with 12 bases between. CDR3 regions were amplified by Arm-PCR using iRepertoire HTBI primers to build TCR beta libraries. TCRdb reanalysed the multiplex PCR reads using MiXCR and keeps one entry per CDR3 protein. This sample yields approximately 350,000 distinct CDR3 sequences, of which roughly 17% are seen a single time; 20% belongs to the top ten. These data were also filed under a second study, of T cells in Graves' hyperthyroidism and ophthalmopathy. That publication notes: First-round RT-PCR targeting the TCR CDR3 was performed with the HTBI primer set.

The receptor was derived from a woman in her late teens or twenties with Graves disease. This chain uses TRBV5-5 with TRBJ2-3; a possible D gene is TRBD2 (6 bases). The starting material was peripheral blood mononuclear cells (PBMCs), obtained at new diagnosis, from a patient treated with antithyroid drugs. CDR3 region: CASSPLATSTDTQYF. CDR3 nucleotides: TGTGCCAGCAGCCCCCTAGCGACTAGCACAGATACGCAGTATTTT.